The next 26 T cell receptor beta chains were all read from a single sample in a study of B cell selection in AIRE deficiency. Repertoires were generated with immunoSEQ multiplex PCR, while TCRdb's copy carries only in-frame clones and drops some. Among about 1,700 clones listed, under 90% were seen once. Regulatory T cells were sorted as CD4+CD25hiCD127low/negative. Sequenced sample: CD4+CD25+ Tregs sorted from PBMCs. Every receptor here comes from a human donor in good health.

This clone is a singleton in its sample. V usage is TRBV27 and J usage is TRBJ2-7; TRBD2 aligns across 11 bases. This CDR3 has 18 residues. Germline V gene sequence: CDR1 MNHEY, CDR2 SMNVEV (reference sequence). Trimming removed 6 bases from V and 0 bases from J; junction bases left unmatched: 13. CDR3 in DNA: TGTGCCAGCAGCTCCACCATTCAGACTAGCGGGATCTCCTACGAGCAGTACTTC. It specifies CASSSTIQTSGISYEQYF.

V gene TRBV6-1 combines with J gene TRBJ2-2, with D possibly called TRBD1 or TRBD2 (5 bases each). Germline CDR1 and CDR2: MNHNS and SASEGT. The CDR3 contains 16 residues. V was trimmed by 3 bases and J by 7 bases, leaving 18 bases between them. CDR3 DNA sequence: TGTGCCAGCAGTGAGGGTGTGGGGGTTGGTGGCGGGGAGCTGTTTTTT. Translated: CASSEGVGVGGGELFF.

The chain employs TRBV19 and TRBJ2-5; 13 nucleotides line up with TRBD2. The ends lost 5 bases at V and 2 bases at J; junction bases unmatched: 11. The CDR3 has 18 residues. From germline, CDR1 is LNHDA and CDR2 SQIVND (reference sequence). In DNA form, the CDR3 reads TGTGCCAGTAGTCGGACTAGCGGGAGAGGGGGGGGACAAGAGACCCAGTACTTC. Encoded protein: CASSRTSGRGGGQETQYF. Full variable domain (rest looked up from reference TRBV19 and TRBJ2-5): DGGITQSPKYLFRKEGQNVTLSCEQNLNHDAMYWYRQDPGQGLRLIYYSQIVNDFQKGDIAEGYSVSREKKESFPLTVTSAQKNPTAFYLCASSRTSGRGGGQETQYFGPGTRLLVL.

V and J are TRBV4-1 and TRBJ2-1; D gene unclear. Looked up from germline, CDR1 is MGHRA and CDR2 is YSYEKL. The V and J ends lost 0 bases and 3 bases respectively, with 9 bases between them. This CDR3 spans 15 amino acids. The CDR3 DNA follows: TGCGCCAGCAGCCAAGATGTCTTGTTCTACAATGAGCAGTTCTTC. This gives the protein CASSQDVLFYNEQFF.

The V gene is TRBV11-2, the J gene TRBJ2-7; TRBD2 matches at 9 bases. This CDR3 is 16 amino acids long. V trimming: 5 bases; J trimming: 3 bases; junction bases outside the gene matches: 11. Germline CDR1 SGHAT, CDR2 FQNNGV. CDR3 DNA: TGTGCCAGCAGCGTCCGACTAGCGGCAACGCACTACGAGCAGTACTTC. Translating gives CASSVRLAATHYEQYF.

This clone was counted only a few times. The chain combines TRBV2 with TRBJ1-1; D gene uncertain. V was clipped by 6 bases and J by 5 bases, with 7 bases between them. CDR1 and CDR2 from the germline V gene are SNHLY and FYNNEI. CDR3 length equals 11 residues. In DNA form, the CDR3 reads TGTGCCAGCAGAATGGTGACTGAAGCTTTCTTT. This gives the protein CASRMVTEAFF.

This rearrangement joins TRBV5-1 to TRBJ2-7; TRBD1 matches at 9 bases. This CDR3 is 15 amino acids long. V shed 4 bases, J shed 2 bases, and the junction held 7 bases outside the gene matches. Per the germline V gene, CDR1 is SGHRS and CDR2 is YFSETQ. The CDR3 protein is CASSVQGANPYEQYF. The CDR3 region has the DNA TGCGCCAGCAGCGTACAGGGGGCCAATCCCTACGAGCAGTACTTC. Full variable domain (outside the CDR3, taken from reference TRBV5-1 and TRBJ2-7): KAGVTQTPRYLIKTRGQQVTLSCSPISGHRSVSWYQQTPGQGLQFLFEYFSETQRNKGNFPGRFSGRQFSNSRSEMNVSTLELGDSALYLCASSVQGANPYEQYFGPGTRLTVT.

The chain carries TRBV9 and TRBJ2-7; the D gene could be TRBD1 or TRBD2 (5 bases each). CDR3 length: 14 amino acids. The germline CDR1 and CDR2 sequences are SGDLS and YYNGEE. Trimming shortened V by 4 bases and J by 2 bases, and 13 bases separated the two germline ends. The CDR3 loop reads CASSRDPNTYEQYF. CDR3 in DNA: TGTGCCAGCAGCCGGGACCCGAACACCTACGAGCAGTACTTC.

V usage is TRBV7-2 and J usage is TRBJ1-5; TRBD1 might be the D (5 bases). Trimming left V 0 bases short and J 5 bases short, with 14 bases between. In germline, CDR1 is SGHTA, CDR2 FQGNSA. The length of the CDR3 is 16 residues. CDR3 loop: CASSLARPGMHQPQHF. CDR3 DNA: TGTGCCAGCAGCTTAGCGCGTCCAGGGATGCATCAGCCCCAGCATTTT.

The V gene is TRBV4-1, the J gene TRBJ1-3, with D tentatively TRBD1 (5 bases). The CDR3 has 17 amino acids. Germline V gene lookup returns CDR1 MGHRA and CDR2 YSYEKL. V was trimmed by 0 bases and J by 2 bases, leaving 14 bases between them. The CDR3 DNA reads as TGCGCCAGCAGCCAAGATCCCATGACAGTCCCTGGAAACACCATATATTTT. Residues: CASSQDPMTVPGNTIYF.

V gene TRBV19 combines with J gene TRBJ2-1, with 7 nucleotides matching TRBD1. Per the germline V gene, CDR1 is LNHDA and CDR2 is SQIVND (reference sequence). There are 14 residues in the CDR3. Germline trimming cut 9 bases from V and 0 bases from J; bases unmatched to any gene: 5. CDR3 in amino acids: CASISGGSYNEQFF. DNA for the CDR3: TGTGCCAGCATATCAGGGGGCTCCTACAATGAGCAGTTCTTC. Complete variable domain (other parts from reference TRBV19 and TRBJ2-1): DGGITQSPKYLFRKEGQNVTLSCEQNLNHDAMYWYRQDPGQGLRLIYYSQIVNDFQKGDIAEGYSVSREKKESFPLTVTSAQKNPTAFYLCASISGGSYNEQFFGPGTRLTVL.

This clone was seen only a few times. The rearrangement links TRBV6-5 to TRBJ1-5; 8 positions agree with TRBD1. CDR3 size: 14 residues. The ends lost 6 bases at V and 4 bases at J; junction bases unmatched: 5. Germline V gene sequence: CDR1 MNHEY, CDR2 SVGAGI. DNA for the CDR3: TGTGCCAGCAGCCTCGACAGGGGAAATCAGCCCCAGCATTTT. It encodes CASSLDRGNQPQHF.

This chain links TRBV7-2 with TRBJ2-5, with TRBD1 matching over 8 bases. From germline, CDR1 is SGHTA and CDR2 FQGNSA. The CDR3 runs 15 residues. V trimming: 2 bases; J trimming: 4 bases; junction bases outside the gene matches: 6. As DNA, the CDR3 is TGTGCCAGCAGCTTATACGGACAGGGTGGAGAGACCCAGTACTTC. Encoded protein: CASSLYGQGGETQYF.

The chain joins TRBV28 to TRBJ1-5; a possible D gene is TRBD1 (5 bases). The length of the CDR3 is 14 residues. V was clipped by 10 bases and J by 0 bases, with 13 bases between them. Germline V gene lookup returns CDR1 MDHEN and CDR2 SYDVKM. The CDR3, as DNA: TGTGCCACGGGGCGGCGGGTTAGCAATCAGCCCCAGCATTTT. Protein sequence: CATGRRVSNQPQHF. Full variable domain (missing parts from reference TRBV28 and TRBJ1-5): DVKVTQSSRYLVKRTGEKVFLECVQDMDHENMFWYRQDPGLGLRLIYFSYDVKMKEKGDIPEGYSVSREKKERFSLILESASTNQTSMYLCATGRRVSNQPQHFGDGTRLSIL.

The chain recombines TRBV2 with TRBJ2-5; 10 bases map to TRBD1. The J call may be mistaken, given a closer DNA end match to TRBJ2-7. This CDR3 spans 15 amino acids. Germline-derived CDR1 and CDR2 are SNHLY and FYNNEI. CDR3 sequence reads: CASRNSGTGADEQYF. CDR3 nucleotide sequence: TGTGCCAGCAGAAACTCCGGGACAGGGGCAGACGAGCAGTACTTC.

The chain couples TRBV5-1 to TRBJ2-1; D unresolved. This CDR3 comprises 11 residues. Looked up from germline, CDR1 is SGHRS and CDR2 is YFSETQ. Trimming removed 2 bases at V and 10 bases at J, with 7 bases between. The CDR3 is CASSLREEQFF. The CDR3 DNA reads TGCGCCAGCAGCTTAAGAGAGGAGCAGTTCTTC.

This chain's CDR3 is CASRTAFTEAFF. The CDR3, as DNA: TGTGCCAGTAGGACAGCCTTCACTGAAGCTTTCTTT. This sequence joins TRBV19 and TRBJ1-1; maybe TRBD1 (5 bases). This CDR3 region has 12 residues. Germline CDR1 reads LNHDA; CDR2 reads SQIVND (reference sequence). Trimming took off 6 bases at V and 4 bases at J, with 9 bases between the two ends.

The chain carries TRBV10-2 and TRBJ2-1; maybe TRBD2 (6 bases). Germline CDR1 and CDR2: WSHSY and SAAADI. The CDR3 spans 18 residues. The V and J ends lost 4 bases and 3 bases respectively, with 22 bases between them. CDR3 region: CASSGPHNSAGFYNEQFF. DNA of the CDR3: TGCGCCAGCAGTGGCCCTCATAATTCAGCGGGCTTCTACAATGAGCAGTTCTTC.

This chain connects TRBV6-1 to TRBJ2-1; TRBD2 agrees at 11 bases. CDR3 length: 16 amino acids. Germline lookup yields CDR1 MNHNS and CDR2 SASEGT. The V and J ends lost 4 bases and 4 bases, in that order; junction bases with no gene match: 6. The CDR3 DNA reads TGTGCCAGCAGTGGGGGACTAGCGGAGATTTACAATGAGCAGTTCTTC. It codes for CASSGGLAEIYNEQFF.

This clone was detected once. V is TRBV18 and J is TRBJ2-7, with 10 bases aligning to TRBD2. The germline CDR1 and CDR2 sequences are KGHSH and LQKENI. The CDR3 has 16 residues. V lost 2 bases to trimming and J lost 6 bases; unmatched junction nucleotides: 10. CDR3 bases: TGTGCCAGCTCACCAATCATAGCGGGAGGCTCTGGCGAGCAGTACTTC. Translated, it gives CASSPIIAGGSGEQYF.

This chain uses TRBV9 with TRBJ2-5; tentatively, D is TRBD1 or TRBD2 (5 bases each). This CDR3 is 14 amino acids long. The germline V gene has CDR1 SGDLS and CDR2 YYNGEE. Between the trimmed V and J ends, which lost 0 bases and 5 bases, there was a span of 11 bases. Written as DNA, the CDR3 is TGTGCCAGCAGCGTAGCTGGGGGTTGGGAGACCCAGTACTTC. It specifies CASSVAGGWETQYF.

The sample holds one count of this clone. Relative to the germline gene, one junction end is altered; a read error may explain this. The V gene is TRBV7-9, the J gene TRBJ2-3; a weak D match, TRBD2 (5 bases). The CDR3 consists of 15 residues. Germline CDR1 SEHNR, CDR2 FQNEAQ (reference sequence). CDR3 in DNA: TGTGCCAGCAGTTTTCACGGTCTAGGAGGTTATCCAGACTTCTTT. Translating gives CASSFHGLGGYPDFF.

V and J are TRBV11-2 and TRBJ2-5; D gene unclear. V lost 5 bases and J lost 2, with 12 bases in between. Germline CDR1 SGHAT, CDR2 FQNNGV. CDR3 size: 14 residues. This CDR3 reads CASSRWFKQETQYF. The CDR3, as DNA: TGTGCCAGCAGCCGGTGGTTTAAGCAAGAGACCCAGTACTTC. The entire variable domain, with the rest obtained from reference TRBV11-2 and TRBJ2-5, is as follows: EAGVAQSPRYKIIEKRQSVAFWCNPISGHATLYWYQQILGQGPKLLIQFQNNGVVDDSQLPKDRFSAERLKGVDSTLKIQPAKLEDSAVYLCASSRWFKQETQYFGPGTRLLVL.

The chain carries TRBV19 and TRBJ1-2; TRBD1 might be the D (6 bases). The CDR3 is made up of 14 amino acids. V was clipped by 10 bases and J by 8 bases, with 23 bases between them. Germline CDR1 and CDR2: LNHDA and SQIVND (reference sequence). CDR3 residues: CATTELDSSSGYTF. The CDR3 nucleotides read TGTGCCACCACCGAATTGGACAGTTCCAGCGGCTACACCTTC.

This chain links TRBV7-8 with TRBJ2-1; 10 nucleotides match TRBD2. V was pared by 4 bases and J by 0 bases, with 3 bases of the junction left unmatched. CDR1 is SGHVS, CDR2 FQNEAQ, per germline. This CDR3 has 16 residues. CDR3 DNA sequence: TGTGCCAGCAGCTGGGGACTAGCGATCTCCTACAATGAGCAGTTCTTC. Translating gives CASSWGLAISYNEQFF.

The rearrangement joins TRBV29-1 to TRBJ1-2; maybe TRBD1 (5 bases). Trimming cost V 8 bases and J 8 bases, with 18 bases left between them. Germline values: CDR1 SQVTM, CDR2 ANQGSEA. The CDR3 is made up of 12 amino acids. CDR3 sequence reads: CSSTAGRGGYTF. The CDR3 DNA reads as TGCAGCTCAACAGCAGGGCGAGGAGGCTACACCTTC. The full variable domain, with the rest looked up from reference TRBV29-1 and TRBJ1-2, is SAVISQKPSRDICQRGTSLTIQCQVDSQVTMMFWYRQQPGQSLTLIATANQGSEATYESGFVIDKFPISRPNLTFSTLTVSNMSPEDSSIYLCSSTAGRGGYTFGSGTRLTVV.